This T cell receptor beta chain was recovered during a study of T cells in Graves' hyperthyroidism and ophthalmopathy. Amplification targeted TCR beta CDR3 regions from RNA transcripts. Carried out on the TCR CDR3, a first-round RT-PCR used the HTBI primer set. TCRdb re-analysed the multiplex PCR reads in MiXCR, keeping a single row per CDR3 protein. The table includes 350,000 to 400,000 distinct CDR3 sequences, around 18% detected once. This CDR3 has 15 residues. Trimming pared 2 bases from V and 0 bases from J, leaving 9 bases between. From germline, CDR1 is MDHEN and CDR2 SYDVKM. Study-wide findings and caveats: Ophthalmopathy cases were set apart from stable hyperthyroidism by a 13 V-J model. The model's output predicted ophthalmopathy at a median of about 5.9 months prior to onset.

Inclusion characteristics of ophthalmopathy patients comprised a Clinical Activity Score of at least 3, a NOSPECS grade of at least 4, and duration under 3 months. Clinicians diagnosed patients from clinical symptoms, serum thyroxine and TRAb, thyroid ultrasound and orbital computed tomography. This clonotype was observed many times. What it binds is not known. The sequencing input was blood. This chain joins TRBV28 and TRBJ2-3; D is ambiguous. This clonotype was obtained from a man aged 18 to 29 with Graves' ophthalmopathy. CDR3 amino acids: CASSLGSPSTDTQYF. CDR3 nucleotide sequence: TGTGCCAGCAGTTTAGGCAGCCCTAGCACAGATACGCAGTATTTT.